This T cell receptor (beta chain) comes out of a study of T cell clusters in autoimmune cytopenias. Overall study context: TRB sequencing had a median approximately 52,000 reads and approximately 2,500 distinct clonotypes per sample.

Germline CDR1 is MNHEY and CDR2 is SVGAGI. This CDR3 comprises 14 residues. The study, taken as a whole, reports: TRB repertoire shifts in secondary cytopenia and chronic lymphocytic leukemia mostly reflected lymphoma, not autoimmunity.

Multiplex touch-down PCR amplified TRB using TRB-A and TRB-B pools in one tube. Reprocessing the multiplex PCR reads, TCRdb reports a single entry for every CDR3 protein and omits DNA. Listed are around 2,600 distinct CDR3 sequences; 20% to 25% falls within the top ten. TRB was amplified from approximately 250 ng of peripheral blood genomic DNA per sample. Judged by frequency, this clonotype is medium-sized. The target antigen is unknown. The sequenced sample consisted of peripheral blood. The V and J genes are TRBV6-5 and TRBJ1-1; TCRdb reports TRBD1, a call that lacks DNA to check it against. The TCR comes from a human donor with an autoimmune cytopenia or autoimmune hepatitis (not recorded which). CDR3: CASSRGQGNTEAFF.